Each of the 20 T cell receptor beta chains below was sequenced from the same sample in a study of blood T cell repertoires in COVID-19 (dated by TCRdb to the early 2020s). Preparation of the library involved the immunoSEQ multiplex PCR assay. Entries here come from immuneACCESS through TCRdb and include only in-frame sequences with V and J called. Some clones fail to appear in such tables; in the studies checked, an unresolved V gene covers under half of the shortfall, and the cause of the remainder is unknown. Present in this sample are 160,000 or so clones, around 80% of which were seen just once. Clones ranked in the top ten supply approximately 6.2% of the sample. Material: peripheral blood. The receptors come from a man between 65 and 79 years old with active or convalescent COVID-19.

Only one count was recorded for this clone. V gene TRBV2 combines with J gene TRBJ2-1; tentatively, D is TRBD1 (5 bases). The CDR3 totals 14 residues. The V gene lost 7 bases and the J gene lost 5 bases, with 15 bases spanning the gap. The germline V gene has CDR1 SNHLY and CDR2 FYNNEI. CDR3 protein: CASTSRGKHNEQFF. CDR3 in DNA: TGTGCCAGCACCTCAAGGGGTAAGCACAATGAGCAGTTCTTC.

The chain has TRBV7-9 and TRBJ1-3; D unresolved. The CDR3 is 15 amino acids. Germline CDR1 and CDR2: SEHNR and FQNEAQ (reference sequence). With 0 bases removed from V and 4 bases from J, the gap between germline ends came to 10 bases. DNA of the CDR3: TGTGCCAGCAGCTTAGCAGAATTGGCCGGAAACACCATATATTTT. As protein: CASSLAELAGNTIYF.

The chain uses TRBV4-1 and TRBJ1-6; D remains unclear. Germline V gene data show CDR1 as MGHRA and CDR2 as YSYEKL. The CDR3 has 15 amino acids. V lost 0 bases and J lost 5, with 8 bases in between. The CDR3 sequence is CASSQDLRDNSPLHF. The CDR3 nucleotides are TGCGCCAGCAGCCAAGATCTGAGGGATAATTCACCCCTCCACTTT.

The chain is built from TRBV5-1 and TRBJ2-1, with 11 nucleotides matching TRBD2. The V gene's germline CDR1 is SGHRS and CDR2 YFSETQ. This CDR3 is built from 16 residues. After removal of 4 bases from V and 6 bases from J, the junction contained 9 bases not matched to a gene. The CDR3 nucleotides read TGCGCCAGCAGCATCCAACTAGCGGGAGCTGGCAATGAGCAGTTCTTC. Encoded protein: CASSIQLAGAGNEQFF.

The chain is built from TRBV24-1 and TRBJ1-5, with D maybe TRBD1 (6 bases). There are 16 residues in the CDR3. From germline, CDR1 is KGHDR and CDR2 SFDVKD. The V gene lost 8 bases and the J gene lost 5 bases, with 21 bases spanning the gap. Here the CDR3 reads CATTLVRDTSDQPQHF. For the CDR3, the DNA is TGTGCCACCACACTCGTTAGGGACACGAGTGATCAGCCCCAGCATTTT.

This CDR3 is CASSPGTPGDTEAFF. The CDR3 DNA is TGTGCCAGCAGTCCCGGGACCCCGGGGGATACTGAAGCTTTCTTT. This chain connects TRBV28 to TRBJ1-1, with a weak D call TRBD1 (5 bases). Between the trimmed V and J ends, which lost 5 bases and 5 bases, there was a span of 18 bases. The CDR3 is 15 residues long. Germline lookup yields CDR1 MDHEN and CDR2 SYDVKM.

This chain links TRBV19 with TRBJ1-1; possibly TRBD1 for D (5 bases). Germline V gives CDR1 LNHDA, CDR2 SQIVND (reference sequence). CDR3 length: 13 amino acids. V gave up 3 bases and J gave up 3 bases, with 8 bases separating them. DNA for the CDR3: TGTGCCAGTAGTATGGTCAGGGACACTGAAGCTTTCTTT. This codes for CASSMVRDTEAFF.

In its sample, this clone was seen a few times. The chain joins TRBV18 to TRBJ1-3, with D unresolved. The germline gives CDR1 KGHSH, CDR2 LQKENI. V was shortened by 5 bases and J by 4 bases, with 15 bases between the two germline ends. The CDR3 totals 15 residues. CDR3 in DNA: TGTGCCAGCTCAGAAACAAGAACACAGGGAAACACCATATATTTT. It codes for CASSETRTQGNTIYF. The full variable domain, with the rest looked up from reference TRBV18 and TRBJ1-3, is NAGVMQNPRHLVRRRGQEARLRCSPMKGHSHVYWYRQLPEEGLKFMVYLQKENIIDESGMPKERFSAEFPKEGPSILRIQQVVRGDSAAYFCASSETRTQGNTIYFGEGSWLTVV.

The J gene is TRBJ1-1, the V gene TRBV5-1, with D possibly TRBD1 on 6 matching bases. The CDR3 covers 13 residues. Trimming left V 0 bases short and J 11 bases short, with 14 bases between. CDR1 and CDR2 from the germline V gene are SGHRS and YFSETQ. The CDR3 DNA is TGCGCCAGCAGCTTGGCTCAGGGGCGGGGGGCTTTCTTT. Translated: CASSLAQGRGAFF.

About this clone itself: At one boundary the junction diverges from the germline segment, which might be a read error. The chain employs TRBV6-5 and TRBJ2-7; D possibly corresponds to TRBD1 (5 bases). The germline gives CDR1 MNHEY, CDR2 SVGAGI. The CDR3 has 12 residues. For the CDR3, the DNA is TGTGCCAGCAATTACCAGGGTTACGAGCAGTACTTC. It codes for CASNYQGYEQYF.

The chain links TRBV6-6 to TRBJ2-7, with 8 bases that match TRBD1. The CDR3 spans 14 residues. Trimming at V came to 6 bases and at J to 0 bases, leaving 4 bases not matched to a gene. CDR1 and CDR2 (germline): MNHNY, SVGAGI (reference sequence). The chain's CDR3 is CASRDRENSYEQYF. The CDR3 coding sequence is TGTGCCAGCAGGGACAGGGAGAACTCCTACGAGCAGTACTTC.

The chain combines TRBV6-5 with TRBJ2-3, with D tentatively TRBD2 (6 bases). The length of the CDR3 is 15 residues. Germline lookup yields CDR1 MNHEY and CDR2 SVGAGI. Trimming cost V 6 bases and J 6 bases, with 19 bases left between them. The CDR3 here is CASRPRPGGKDTQYF. The DNA of the CDR3 is TGTGCCAGCAGACCCCGGCCTGGAGGGAAGGATACGCAGTATTTT.

This clone has just a few counts. This chain uses TRBV6-2 or TRBV6-3 with TRBJ2-1, with TRBD2 identical over 13 bases. Looked up from germline, CDR1 is MNHEY and CDR2 is SVGEGT. The CDR3 extends over 20 amino acids. V gave up 2 bases and J gave up 6 bases; unmatched junction bases: 16. The CDR3 DNA reads TGTGCCAGCAGTTACCCCCAACTAGCGGGGGGGAGTCGCCGTCTCAATGAGCAGTTCTTC. This sequence encodes CASSYPQLAGGSRRLNEQFF.

This chain links TRBV6-2 or TRBV6-3 with TRBJ1-1; D is ambiguous. CDR3 length: 15 residues. The germline CDR1 and CDR2 sequences are MNHEY and SVGEGT. V lost 2 bases and J lost 0, with 10 bases in between. The DNA of the CDR3 is TGTGCCAGCAGTTACCCGGCGGGGATGAACACTGAAGCTTTCTTT. This codes for CASSYPAGMNTEAFF.

The gene calls are TRBV10-1 and TRBJ1-1; D gene uncertain. This CDR3 has 15 residues. CDR1 WNHNN and CDR2 SYGVQD come from the germline V gene (reference sequence). The V end was cut by 4 bases, the J end by 5 bases, with 17 bases between. As DNA, the CDR3 is TGCGCCAGCAGTGCAGGACTCTCCGTGGGGACTGAAGCTTTCTTT. Protein product: CASSAGLSVGTEAFF.

The rearrangement joins TRBV7-9 to TRBJ1-2, with D perhaps matching TRBD1 (5 bases). The CDR3 is 12 amino acids. Germline V CDR1 and CDR2: SEHNR, FQNEAQ (reference sequence). V was pared by 4 bases and J by 5 bases, with 8 bases between. DNA of the CDR3: TGTGCCAGCAGCTGGGGCGAGTATGGCTACACCTTC. It codes for CASSWGEYGYTF.

In this sample, this clone turned up a few times. The rearrangement links TRBV7-2 to TRBJ1-5; 7 positions match TRBD1. Per the germline V gene, CDR1 is SGHTA and CDR2 is FQGNSA. Unmatched junction bases numbered 14, after V lost 5 bases and J lost 7 bases. The CDR3 consists of 16 residues. The CDR3 DNA is TGTGCCAGCAGCCCAAGGACAGGAATGGGCGAGCAGCCCCAGCATTTT. Encoded protein: CASSPRTGMGEQPQHF. Based on the CDR3 plus reference TRBV7-2 and TRBJ1-5, the full variable domain is GAGVSQSPSNKVTEKGKDVELRCDPISGHTALYWYRQSLGQGLEFLIYFQGNSAPDKSGLPSDRFSAERTGGSVSTLTIQRTQQEDSAVYLCASSPRTGMGEQPQHFGDGTRLSIL.

In this sample, this clone turned up a few times. V is TRBV5-8 and J is TRBJ1-2; no firm D call. Looked up from germline, CDR1 is SGHTS and CDR2 is YDEGEE. This CDR3 region has 12 residues. Trimming shortened V by 0 bases and J by 7 bases, and 7 bases separated the two germline ends. CDR3 residues: CASSLVPVGYTF. The CDR3 DNA sequence: TGTGCCAGCAGCTTGGTTCCAGTTGGCTACACCTTC.

The chain employs TRBV18 and TRBJ2-2; no reliable D call. Germline V gene sequence: CDR1 KGHSH, CDR2 LQKENI. The V end was cut by 4 bases, the J end by 4 bases, with 7 bases between. The CDR3 length is 13 residues. CDR3 nucleotides: TGTGCCAGCTCACAGTCGAGCACCGGGGAGCTGTTTTTT. Encoded protein: CASSQSSTGELFF.

The chain links TRBV6-1 to TRBJ2-1; 7 bases are shared with TRBD2. This CDR3 comprises 18 residues. Trimming took 4 bases from V and 0 from J; bases not matched to a gene: 12. Per the germline V gene, CDR1 is MNHNS and CDR2 is SASEGT. CDR3 loop: CASSVGGYGVSSYNEQFF. The DNA for the CDR3 is TGTGCCAGCAGTGTCGGGGGGTATGGGGTTAGCTCCTACAATGAGCAGTTCTTC.